The T cell receptor beta chain described here comes from a study of vaccination and CD4 T cells after COVID-19. Across the study: The post-vaccine samples came a median approximately 75 days after dose two (range 14 to 241). Study-wide points: Relatively small numbers of convalescent patients were studied, with no early post-infection timepoints included.

Worth noting for this clonotype: What it binds is unknown.

The CDR3 loop spans 13 amino acids. Treatment reported: approximately 9-day PBMC culture with coronavirus spike peptide pools or control peptides (ViraFEST assay). Sequencing of DNA taken from cultured CD4+ T cells relied on the Oncomine TCR Beta short-read assay. Genomic DNA extraction was carried out from cultured CD4+ T cells. A single record per CDR3 protein comes from TCRdb applying MiXCR to the PCR reads. The table records some 9,300 distinct CDR3 sequences, approximately 70% of them present only once. The receptor was derived from a human donor who had recovered from COVID-19. The chain carries TRBV21-1 and TRBJ2-7. TRBV21-1 is given as a pseudogene. The material sequenced was CD4+ T cells from blood, cultured in vitro. The CDR3: CASSNETGYEQYF. The CDR3 nucleotides read TGTGCCAGCAGTAATGAGACGGGGTACGAGCAGTACTTC.